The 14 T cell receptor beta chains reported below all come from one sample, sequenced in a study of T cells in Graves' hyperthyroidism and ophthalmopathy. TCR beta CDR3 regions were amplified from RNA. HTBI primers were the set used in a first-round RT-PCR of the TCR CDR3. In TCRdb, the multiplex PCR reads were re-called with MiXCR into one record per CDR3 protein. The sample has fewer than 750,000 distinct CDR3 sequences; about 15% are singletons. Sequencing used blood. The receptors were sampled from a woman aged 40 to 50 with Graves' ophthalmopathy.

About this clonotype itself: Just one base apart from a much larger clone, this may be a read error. CDR3 amino acids: CAGSRTAFNSPLHF. Here the CDR3 DNA reads TGTGCCGGCTCACGGACAGCCTTTAATTCACCCCTCCACTTT. V and J are TRBV14 and TRBJ1-6; tentatively, D is TRBD1 (6 bases). V lost 11 bases, J lost 6 bases, and 17 bases lay in between. The length of the CDR3 is 14 residues. The germline V gene encodes CDR1 SGHDN and CDR2 FVKESK.

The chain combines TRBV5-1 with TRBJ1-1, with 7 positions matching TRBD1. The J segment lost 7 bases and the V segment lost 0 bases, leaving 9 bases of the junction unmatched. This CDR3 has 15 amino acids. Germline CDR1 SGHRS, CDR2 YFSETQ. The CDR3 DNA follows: TGCGCCAGCAGCTTGGGTGGAGGGGGCGGGATTGAAGCTTTCTTT. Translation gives CASSLGGGGGIEAFF. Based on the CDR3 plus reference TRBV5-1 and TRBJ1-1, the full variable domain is KAGVTQTPRYLIKTRGQQVTLSCSPISGHRSVSWYQQTPGQGLQFLFEYFSETQRNKGNFPGRFSGRQFSNSRSEMNVSTLELGDSALYLCASSLGGGGGIEAFFGQGTRLTVV.

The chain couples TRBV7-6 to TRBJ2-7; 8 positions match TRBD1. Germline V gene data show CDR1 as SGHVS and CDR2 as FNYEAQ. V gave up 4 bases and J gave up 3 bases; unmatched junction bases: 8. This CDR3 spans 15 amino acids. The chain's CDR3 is CASSSAGTGVYEQYF. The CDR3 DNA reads TGTGCCAGCAGCTCTGCCGGGACAGGAGTCTACGAGCAGTACTTC.

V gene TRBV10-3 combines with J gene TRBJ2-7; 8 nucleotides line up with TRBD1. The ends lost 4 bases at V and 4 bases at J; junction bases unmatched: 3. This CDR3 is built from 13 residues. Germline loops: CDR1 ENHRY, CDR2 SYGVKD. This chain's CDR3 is CAISVQGAYEQYF. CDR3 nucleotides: TGTGCCATCAGTGTCCAGGGGGCTTACGAGCAGTACTTC.

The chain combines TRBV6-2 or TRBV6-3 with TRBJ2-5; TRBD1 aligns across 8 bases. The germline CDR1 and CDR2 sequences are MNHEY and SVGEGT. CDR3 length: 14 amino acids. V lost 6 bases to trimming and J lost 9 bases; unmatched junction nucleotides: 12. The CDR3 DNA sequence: TGTGCCAGCAGGATAGACAGGGGCCCGGGGGCCCAGTACTTC. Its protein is CASRIDRGPGAQYF.

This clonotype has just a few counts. CDR3 sequence reads: CASSPAQGGGYGYTF. Written as DNA, the CDR3 is TGTGCCAGCTCACCGGCGCAGGGAGGGGGTTATGGCTACACCTTC. The rearrangement links TRBV18 to TRBJ1-2; D possibly corresponds to TRBD1 (6 bases). Germline V CDR1 and CDR2: KGHSH, LQKENI. V gave up 3 bases and J gave up 5 bases, with 16 bases separating them. This CDR3 has 15 residues. The full variable domain, completed using reference TRBV18 and TRBJ1-2, is NAGVMQNPRHLVRRRGQEARLRCSPMKGHSHVYWYRQLPEEGLKFMVYLQKENIIDESGMPKERFSAEFPKEGPSILRIQQVVRGDSAAYFCASSPAQGGGYGYTFGSGTRLTVV.

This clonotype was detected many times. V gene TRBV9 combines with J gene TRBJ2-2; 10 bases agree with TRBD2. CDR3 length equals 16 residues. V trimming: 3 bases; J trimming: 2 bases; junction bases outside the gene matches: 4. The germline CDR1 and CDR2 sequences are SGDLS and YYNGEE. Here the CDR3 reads CASSATSGINTGELFF. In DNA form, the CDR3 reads TGTGCCAGCAGCGCTACTAGCGGGATTAACACCGGGGAGCTGTTTTTT.

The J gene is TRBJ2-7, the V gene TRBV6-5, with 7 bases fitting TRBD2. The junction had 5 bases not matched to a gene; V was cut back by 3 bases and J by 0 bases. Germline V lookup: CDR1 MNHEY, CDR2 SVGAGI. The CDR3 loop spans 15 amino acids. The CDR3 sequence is CASSYRLADSYEQYF. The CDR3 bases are TGTGCCAGCAGTTATCGGCTAGCGGACTCCTACGAGCAGTACTTC.

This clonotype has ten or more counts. CDR3 in amino acids: CSAKKAGGPYEQYF. The CDR3 DNA reads as TGCAGTGCTAAGAAAGCGGGAGGGCCATACGAGCAGTACTTC. The rearrangement uses TRBV20-1 and TRBJ2-7, with 10 bases that match TRBD2. The germline V gene encodes CDR1 DFQATT and CDR2 SNEGSKA (reference sequence). The CDR3 is 14 amino acids. J lost 4 bases, V lost 4 bases, and 7 bases had no gene match.

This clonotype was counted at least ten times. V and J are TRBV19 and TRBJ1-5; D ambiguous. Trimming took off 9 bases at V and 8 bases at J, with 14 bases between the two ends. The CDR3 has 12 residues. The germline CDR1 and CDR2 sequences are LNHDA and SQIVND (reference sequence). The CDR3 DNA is TGTGCCAGCCGCGAGGGCGGAGAGCCCCAGCATTTT. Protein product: CASREGGEPQHF.

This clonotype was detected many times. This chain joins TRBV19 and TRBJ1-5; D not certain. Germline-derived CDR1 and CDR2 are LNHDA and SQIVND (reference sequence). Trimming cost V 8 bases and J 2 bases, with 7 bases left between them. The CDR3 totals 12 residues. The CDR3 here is CASGSGNQPQHF. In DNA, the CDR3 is TGTGCCAGTGGCAGTGGCAATCAGCCCCAGCATTTT.

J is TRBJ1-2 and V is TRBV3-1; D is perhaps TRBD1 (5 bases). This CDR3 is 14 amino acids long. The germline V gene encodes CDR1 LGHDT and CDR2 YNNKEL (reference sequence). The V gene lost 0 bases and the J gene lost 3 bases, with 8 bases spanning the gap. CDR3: CASSQDTGHYGYTF. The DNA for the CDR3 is TGTGCCAGCAGCCAAGATACAGGCCACTATGGCTACACCTTC.

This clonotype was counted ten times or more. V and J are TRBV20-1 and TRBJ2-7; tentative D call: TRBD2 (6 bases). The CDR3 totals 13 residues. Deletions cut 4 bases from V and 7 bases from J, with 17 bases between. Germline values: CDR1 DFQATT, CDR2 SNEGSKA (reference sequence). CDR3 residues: CSAKMPQAGEQYF. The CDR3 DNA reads TGCAGTGCTAAGATGCCTCAAGCGGGTGAGCAGTACTTC.

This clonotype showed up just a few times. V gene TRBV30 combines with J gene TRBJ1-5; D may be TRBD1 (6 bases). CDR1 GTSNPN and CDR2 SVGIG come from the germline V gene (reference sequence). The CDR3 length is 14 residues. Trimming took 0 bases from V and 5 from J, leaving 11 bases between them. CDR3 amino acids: CAWSVRQADQPQHF. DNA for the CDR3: TGTGCCTGGAGTGTACGACAGGCAGATCAGCCCCAGCATTTT.